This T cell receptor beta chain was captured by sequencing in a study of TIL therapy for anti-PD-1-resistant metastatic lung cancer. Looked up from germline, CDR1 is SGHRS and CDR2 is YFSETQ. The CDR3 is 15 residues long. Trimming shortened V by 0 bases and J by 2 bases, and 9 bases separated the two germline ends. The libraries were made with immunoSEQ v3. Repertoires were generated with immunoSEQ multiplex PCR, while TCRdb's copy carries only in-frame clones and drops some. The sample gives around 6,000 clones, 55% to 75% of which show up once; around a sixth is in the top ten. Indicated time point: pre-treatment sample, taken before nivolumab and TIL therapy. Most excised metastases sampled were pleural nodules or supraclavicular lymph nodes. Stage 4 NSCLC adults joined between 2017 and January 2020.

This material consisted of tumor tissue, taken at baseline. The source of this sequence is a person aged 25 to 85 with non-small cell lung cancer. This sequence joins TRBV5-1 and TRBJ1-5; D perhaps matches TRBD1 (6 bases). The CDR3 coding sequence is TGCGCCAGCAGCTTGGACAGGGCGGGCAATCAGCCCCAGCATTTT. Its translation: CASSLDRAGNQPQHF. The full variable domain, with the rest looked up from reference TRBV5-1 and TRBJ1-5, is KAGVTQTPRYLIKTRGQQVTLSCSPISGHRSVSWYQQTPGQGLQFLFEYFSETQRNKGNFPGRFSGRQFSNSRSEMNVSTLELGDSALYLCASSLDRAGNQPQHFGDGTRLSIL.